The 10 T cell receptor beta chains in this list originate from one sample, sequenced in a study of blood T cell repertoires in COVID-19. This table comes from immunoSEQ multiplex PCR, and its TCRdb copy is limited to in-frame clones, with some not included. The table includes some 110,000 clones, approximately 85% detected once. Source material: peripheral blood. All receptors come from a man in his fifties or sixties with acute or convalescent COVID-19.

V gene TRBV19 combines with J gene TRBJ2-5, with D possibly being TRBD2 (6 bases). Germline V gene sequence: CDR1 LNHDA, CDR2 SQIVND (reference sequence). Trimming pared 6 bases from V and 5 bases from J, leaving 16 bases between. The CDR3 is made up of 14 amino acids. This CDR3 is CASSGTEGVETQYF. The CDR3 DNA is TGTGCCAGTAGCGGGACGGAGGGAGTTGAGACCCAGTACTTC.

The chain recombines TRBV19 with TRBJ1-1; possible D gene TRBD1, 5 bases. CDR3 length equals 16 residues. Trimming shortened V by 6 bases and J by 1 base, and 18 bases separated the two germline ends. Looked up from germline, CDR1 is LNHDA and CDR2 is SQIVND (reference sequence). Here the CDR3 DNA reads TGTGCCAGTAGCCTAGGGTCAGGGCTTCCGAACACTGAAGCTTTCTTT. Amino acid sequence: CASSLGSGLPNTEAFF.

This chain links TRBV11-2 with TRBJ1-2; D not certain. Germline V gene data show CDR1 as SGHAT and CDR2 as FQNNGV. V lost 3 bases and J 8 bases, leaving 22 bases between the germline ends. CDR3 length equals 16 residues. The CDR3 DNA is TGTGCCAGCAGCTTTTATCAAGTTTCGGGGAGTTGGGGCTACACCTTC. This codes for CASSFYQVSGSWGYTF.

This chain links TRBV19 with TRBJ1-5; D uncertain. The CDR3 has 16 residues. Per the germline V gene, CDR1 is LNHDA and CDR2 is SQIVND (reference sequence). The V and J ends lost 1 base and 0 bases respectively, with 10 bases between them. Here the CDR3 reads CASSIGSSTSNQPQHF. The CDR3 nucleotides read TGTGCCAGTAGTATAGGTTCCAGTACTAGCAATCAGCCCCAGCATTTT.

V and J are TRBV4-1 and TRBJ2-1; unclear D gene. The CDR3 covers 18 residues. V lost 2 bases and J 0 bases, leaving 17 bases between the germline ends. Germline V gives CDR1 MGHRA, CDR2 YSYEKL. The CDR3: CASSQTLFDSNSYNEQFF. Written as DNA, the CDR3 is TGCGCCAGCAGCCAAACCCTTTTTGACTCGAACTCCTACAATGAGCAGTTCTTC.

V usage is TRBV4-2 and J usage is TRBJ1-3; TRBD1 agrees at 7 bases. Germline V gene lookup returns CDR1 LGHNA and CDR2 YNFKEQ. V shed 1 base, J shed 0 bases, and the junction held 6 bases outside the gene matches. The CDR3 totals 17 residues. The CDR3 nucleotides are TGTGCCAGCAGCCAAGGGAGGGGACAGTCCTCTGGAAACACCATATATTTT. Its protein is CASSQGRGQSSGNTIYF.

This sequence joins TRBV6-5 and TRBJ2-2, with D tentatively TRBD1 (5 bases). The V and J ends lost 2 bases and 1 base respectively, with 8 bases between them. CDR3 length: 15 residues. Per germline, CDR1 MNHEY and CDR2 SVGAGI. CDR3 DNA sequence: TGTGCCAGCAGTTACCGACAGAGGAACACCGGGGAGCTGTTTTTT. As protein: CASSYRQRNTGELFF.

The chain links TRBV27 to TRBJ2-7, with D maybe TRBD1 (6 bases). Looked up from germline, CDR1 is MNHEY and CDR2 is SMNVEV (reference sequence). This CDR3 has 13 amino acids. V was cut by 4 bases and J by 2 bases, with 9 bases left in between. CDR3 sequence (DNA): TGTGCCAGCAGTTCAGGGGTGGCCTACGAGCAGTACTTC. It is translated as CASSSGVAYEQYF.

The chain employs TRBV27 and TRBJ2-1; 9 positions match TRBD2. Trimming cost V 2 bases and J 4 bases; bases outside gene matches: 12. The CDR3 is 18 amino acids. The germline V gene has CDR1 MNHEY and CDR2 SMNVEV (reference sequence). The CDR3 protein is CASSLRALAGRPYNEQFF. CDR3 nucleotides: TGTGCCAGCAGTTTAAGGGCCCTAGCGGGACGTCCGTACAATGAGCAGTTCTTC.

The chain carries TRBV12-3 or TRBV12-4 and TRBJ2-3; D remains unclear. CDR3 length equals 12 residues. Between the trimmed V and J ends, which lost 8 bases and 0 bases, there was a span of 6 bases. CDR3 DNA sequence: TGTGCCAGCGAGGAGAGCACAGATACGCAGTATTTT. It codes for CASEESTDTQYF.